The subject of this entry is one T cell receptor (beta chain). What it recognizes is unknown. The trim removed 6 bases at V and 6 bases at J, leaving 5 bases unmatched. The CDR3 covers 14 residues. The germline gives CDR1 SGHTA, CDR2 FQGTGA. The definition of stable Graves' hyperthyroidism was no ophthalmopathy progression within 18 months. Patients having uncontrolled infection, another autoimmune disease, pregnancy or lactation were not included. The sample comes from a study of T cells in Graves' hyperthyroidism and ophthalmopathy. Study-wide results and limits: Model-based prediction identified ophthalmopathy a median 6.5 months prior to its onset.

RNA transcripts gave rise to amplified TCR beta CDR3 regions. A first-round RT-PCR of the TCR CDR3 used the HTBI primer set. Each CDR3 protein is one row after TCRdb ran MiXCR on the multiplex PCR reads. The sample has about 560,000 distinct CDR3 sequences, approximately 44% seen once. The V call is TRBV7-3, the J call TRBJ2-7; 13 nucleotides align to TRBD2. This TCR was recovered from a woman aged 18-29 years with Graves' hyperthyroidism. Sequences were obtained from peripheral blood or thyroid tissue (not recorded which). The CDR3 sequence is CASRTGTSGTEQYF. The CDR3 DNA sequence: TGTGCCAGCAGAACCGGGACTAGCGGGACCGAGCAGTACTTC. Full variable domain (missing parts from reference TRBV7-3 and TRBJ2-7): GAGVSQTPSNKVTEKGKYVELRCDPISGHTALYWYRQSLGQGPEFLIYFQGTGAADDSGLPNDRFFAVRPEGSVSTLKIQRTERGDSAVYLCASRTGTSGTEQYFGPGTRLTVT.